This T cell receptor beta chain was found in a study of CD8 T cells in Susac syndrome. Isolation of CD8+ and CD4+ T cells was performed negatively, whereas enrichment of TEMRA cells was done by FACS. The germline V gene has CDR1 GTSNPN and CDR2 SVGIG (reference sequence). With 3 bases clipped from V and 6 bases from J, the junction kept 11 bases outside the gene matches. The CDR3 runs 15 residues. With random hexamers, roughly 0.45 to 1 ug RNA was reverse transcribed. From the immunoSEQ multiplex PCR reads, TCRdb called clonotypes with MiXCR, one entry per CDR3 protein. Found here are about 200,000 distinct CDR3 sequences, approximately 93% of them singletons; the top ten hold 0.1% to 0.12%.

Sample: CD4+ T cells from PBMCs. The clonotype originates from a human donor in good health. This chain joins TRBV30 and TRBJ1-1, with 9 bases that match TRBD1. CDR3 in amino acids: CAWRAQGAVSAEAFF. CDR3 nucleotide sequence: TGTGCCTGGAGGGCACAGGGGGCCGTATCGGCTGAAGCTTTCTTT.